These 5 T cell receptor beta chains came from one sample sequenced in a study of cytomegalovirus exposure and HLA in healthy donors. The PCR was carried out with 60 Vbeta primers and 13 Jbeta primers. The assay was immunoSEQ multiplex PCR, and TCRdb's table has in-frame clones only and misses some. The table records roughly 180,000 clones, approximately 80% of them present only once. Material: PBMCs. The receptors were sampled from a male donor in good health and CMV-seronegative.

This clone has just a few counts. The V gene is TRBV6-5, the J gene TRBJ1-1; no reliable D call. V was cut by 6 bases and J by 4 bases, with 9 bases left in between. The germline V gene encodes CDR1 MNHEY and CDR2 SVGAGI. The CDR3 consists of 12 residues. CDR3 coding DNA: TGTGCCAGCAGGTTCGAGGGCACTGAAGCTTTCTTT. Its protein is CASRFEGTEAFF.

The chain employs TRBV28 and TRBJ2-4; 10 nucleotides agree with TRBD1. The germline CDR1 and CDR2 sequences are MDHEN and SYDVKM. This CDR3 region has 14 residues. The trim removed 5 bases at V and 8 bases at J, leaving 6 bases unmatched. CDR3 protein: CASSRQGAGYIQYF. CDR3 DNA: TGTGCCAGCAGTAGACAGGGGGCAGGGTACATTCAGTACTTC. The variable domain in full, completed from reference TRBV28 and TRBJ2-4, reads DVKVTQSSRYLVKRTGEKVFLECVQDMDHENMFWYRQDPGLGLRLIYFSYDVKMKEKGDIPEGYSVSREKKERFSLILESASTNQTSMYLCASSRQGAGYIQYFGAGTRLSVL.

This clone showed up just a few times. The CDR3 reads CASSQAWGDEKLFF. CDR3 in DNA: TGTGCCAGCAGCCAAGCCTGGGGGGATGAAAAACTGTTTTTT. The chain uses TRBV4-2 and TRBJ1-4; a weak D match, TRBD1 (5 bases). From germline, CDR1 is LGHNA and CDR2 YNFKEQ. The CDR3 length is 14 residues. With 1 base removed from V and 6 bases from J, the gap between germline ends came to 9 bases.

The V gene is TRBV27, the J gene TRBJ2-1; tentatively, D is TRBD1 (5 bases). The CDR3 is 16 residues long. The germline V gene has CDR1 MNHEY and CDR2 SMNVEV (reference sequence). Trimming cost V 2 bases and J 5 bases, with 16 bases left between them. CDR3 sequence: CASSLSPRQTNNEQFF. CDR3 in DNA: TGTGCCAGCAGTTTAAGTCCGAGACAGACAAACAATGAGCAGTTCTTC.

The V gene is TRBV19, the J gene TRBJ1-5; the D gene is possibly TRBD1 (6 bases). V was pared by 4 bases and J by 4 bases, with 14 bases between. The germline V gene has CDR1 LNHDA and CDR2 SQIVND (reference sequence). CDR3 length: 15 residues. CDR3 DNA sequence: TGTGCCAGTAGTACCGCCGGGCAGGGGAATCAGCCCCAGCATTTT. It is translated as CASSTAGQGNQPQHF. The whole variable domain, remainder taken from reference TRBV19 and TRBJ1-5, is DGGITQSPKYLFRKEGQNVTLSCEQNLNHDAMYWYRQDPGQGLRLIYYSQIVNDFQKGDIAEGYSVSREKKESFPLTVTSAQKNPTAFYLCASSTAGQGNQPQHFGDGTRLSIL.